The 8 T cell receptor beta chains reported below all come from one sample, sequenced in a study of T cell clonotyping in hematopoietic cell transplantation. Measured with immunoSEQ multiplex PCR; TCRdb has only the in-frame clones, and not every one. The table lists 40,000 to 45,000 clones, 85% to 95% of them singletons. Sequencing input: peripheral blood mononuclear cells. The receptors originated from a woman between 45 and 60 years old in good health. Some clones in this sample may be carry-over from other donors' samples.

The rearrangement uses TRBV4-1 and TRBJ1-2, with 7 positions matching TRBD1. CDR3 size: 16 residues. CDR1 is MGHRA, CDR2 YSYEKL, per germline. Trimming removed 1 base from V and 5 bases from J; junction bases left unmatched: 10. Written as DNA, the CDR3 is TGCGCCAGCAGCCAAGGGGCAGGGGGAGATAGTTATGGCTACACCTTC. Its protein is CASSQGAGGDSYGYTF.

The rearrangement uses TRBV30 and TRBJ2-7; 8 bases are a match to TRBD1. The CDR3 contains 11 residues. J gave up 7 bases and V 7 bases, and 6 bases lay outside the gene matches. CDR1 GTSNPN and CDR2 SVGIG come from the germline V gene (reference sequence). The CDR3 region has the DNA TGTGCCTCTCAGGGGGCAGAAGAGCAGTACTTC. It codes for CASQGAEEQYF. Together with reference TRBV30 and TRBJ2-7, the CDR3 gives the full variable domain: SQTIHQWPATLVQPVGSPLSLECTVEGTSNPNLYWYRQAAGRGLQLLFYSVGIGQISSEVPQNLSASRPQDRQFILSSKKLLLSDSGFYLCASQGAEEQYFGPGTRLTVT.

The chain joins TRBV5-1 to TRBJ2-5; no definite D call. The CDR3 is made up of 13 amino acids. From germline, CDR1 is SGHRS and CDR2 YFSETQ. V lost 0 bases, J lost 5 bases, and 8 bases lay in between. CDR3 residues: CASSLAYGETQYF. CDR3 nucleotide sequence: TGCGCCAGCAGCTTGGCCTATGGGGAGACCCAGTACTTC.

The rearrangement joins TRBV5-1 to TRBJ1-1; D unresolved. The germline V gene encodes CDR1 SGHRS and CDR2 YFSETQ. This CDR3 spans 14 amino acids. Trimming took 2 bases from V and 6 from J, leaving 14 bases between them. The CDR3 region has the DNA TGCGCCAGCAGCTTTGGGTTTTCGATGGCTGAAGCTTTCTTT. This gives the protein CASSFGFSMAEAFF.

The genes are TRBV6-1 and TRBJ2-7; TRBD2 might be the D (6 bases). The length of the CDR3 is 12 residues. CDR1 and CDR2 (germline): MNHNS, SASEGT. The ends were cut back, 11 bases at V and 4 bases at J, with 15 bases in the middle. CDR3 sequence (DNA): TGTGCCGGGGGAAGAGGGACTTACGAGCAGTACTTC. Translating it yields CAGGRGTYEQYF.

The CDR3 DNA follows: TGTGCCACCCTTCGGAGGGCTACTCCCTACGAGCAGTACTTC. It specifies CATLRRATPYEQYF. This sequence joins TRBV9 and TRBJ2-7; tentatively, D is TRBD2 (6 bases). The length of the CDR3 is 14 residues. The germline V gene encodes CDR1 SGDLS and CDR2 YYNGEE. V was pared by 9 bases and J by 2 bases, with 18 bases between.

This clone was counted once. The junction departs from germline at one end; a sequencing error may be responsible. The J gene is TRBJ1-1, the V gene TRBV5-1; possibly TRBD1 for D (6 bases). CDR3 size: 14 residues. Germline V lookup: CDR1 SGHRS, CDR2 YFSETQ. The CDR3 region has the DNA TGCGCCAGCAGCCTTACAACAGGGAACGCTGAAGCTTTCTTT. This encodes CASSLTTGNAEAFF.

The V gene is TRBV19, the J gene TRBJ1-6; maybe TRBD1 (5 bases). The CDR3 sequence is 13 residues long. Trimming took off 4 bases at V and 9 bases at J, with 10 bases between the two ends. Germline V CDR1 and CDR2: LNHDA, SQIVND (reference sequence). DNA of the CDR3: TGTGCCAGTAGTACTAATGGGGGTTCACCCCTCCACTTT. Its translation: CASSTNGGSPLHF.